The following is a T cell receptor (beta chain) sequence with its context. The antigen remains unidentified. The entry originates in a study of T cells in Graves' hyperthyroidism and ophthalmopathy. Findings of the study overall: Most expanded thyroid clonotypes above 0.001 also appeared in blood.

With 1 base removed from V and 0 bases from J, the gap between germline ends came to 12 bases. In germline, CDR1 is SEHNR, CDR2 FQNEAQ (reference sequence). CDR3 length: 16 amino acids. Amplified regions were TCR beta CDR3 sequences from RNA transcripts. HTBI primers were employed in a first-round RT-PCR of the TCR CDR3. Each CDR3 protein is one row after TCRdb ran MiXCR on the multiplex PCR reads. This sample has hundreds of thousands of distinct CDR3 sequences, with roughly 46% found just once. Patients showing uncontrolled infection, other autoimmune disease, pregnancy or lactation were ineligible.

Sequencing was done on a sample of peripheral blood or thyroid tissue (not recorded which). The chain has TRBV7-9 and TRBJ1-2; no clear D gene. This receptor was taken from a woman aged 18-35 years with Graves' hyperthyroidism. The chain's CDR3 is CASSLEWTLANYGYTF. CDR3 nucleotide sequence: TGTGCCAGCAGCTTAGAGTGGACGTTAGCTAACTATGGCTACACCTTC.